The clone carrying this TCR beta chain occurred many times. The sample belongs to a study of metastatic and nonmetastatic thyroid tumors. There are 15 residues in the CDR3. V lost 5 bases to trimming and J lost 8 bases; unmatched junction nucleotides: 12. CDR1 and CDR2 from the germline V gene are SGHNT and YENEEA. No patient received treatment before thyroid surgery. TCRdb reanalyzed the PCR reads via MiXCR. The repertoire consists of under 30,000 clones, with about 15% occurring once and the leading ten covering approximately 14%. The sample consisted of blood. The rearrangement joins TRBV11-3 to TRBJ2-1; 7 nucleotides match TRBD2. The TCR sequence derives from a male donor with papillary thyroid cancer or a benign thyroid nodule (not recorded which). Some clones in this sample may be carry-over from other donors' samples. The CDR3 nucleotides read TGTGCCAGCAGCCCCGCCAGCGGGGTGGGGGATGAGCAGTTCTTC. It translates to CASSPASGVGDEQFF.